Listed below are T cell receptor beta chains from one sample, sequenced in a study of blood T cell repertoires in COVID-19. The protocol was immunoSEQ multiplex PCR, while the TCRdb copy is restricted to in-frame clones and leaves out a portion. The repertoire consists of about 100,000 clones, with around nine tenths occurring once and the leading ten covering about 1.2%. The sample taken for sequencing was peripheral blood. Every receptor here comes from a man older than 75 with active or convalescent COVID-19. Each CDR3 is given with its conserved first and last residue. Each record gives: CDR3 DNA, CDR3 protein, V gene, D gene, J gene, clone size. A D gene is named only where the DNA matches it firmly. Some rows mark clone size as missing; the rest say once, few, many or name a class of expanded clone.

TGCGCCAGCAGCTTCACTTCTCCGGGACAGGGAAATGAAGCTTTCTTT CASSFTSPGQGNEAFF TRBV5-1 TRBD1 TRBJ1-1 once
TGTGCCAGCAGAAGGACAGAAGATTATGGCTACACCTTC CASRRTEDYGYTF TRBV6-5 . TRBJ1-2 .
TGTGCCAGCAGTTCACAGGGGAACGGGGAGCTGTTTTTT CASSSQGNGELFF TRBV27 TRBD1 TRBJ2-2 once
TGTGCCAGCAGTAGGCAGGGGGCTTTGTACACTGAAGCTTTCTTT CASSRQGALYTEAFF TRBV6-5 TRBD1 TRBJ1-1 .
TGTGCCAGCAGCTTTACGTCTCTCAGGGCGAACACTGAAGCTTTCTTT CASSFTSLRANTEAFF TRBV5-5 . TRBJ1-1 .
TGTGCCATCAGTGAGTTCGACAATGAGCAGTTCTTC CAISEFDNEQFF TRBV10-3 . TRBJ2-1 .
TGTGCCAGTAGTAGTGGTCAGGGCCAGATCCCCCAGCATTTT CASSSGQGQIPQHF TRBV19 . TRBJ1-5 .
TGTGCCTGGAGTCCTGACAGGGCGGACGAAAAACTGTTTTTT CAWSPDRADEKLFF TRBV30 TRBD1 TRBJ1-4 once
TGTGCCAGCAGTTCGGGACTAGCGGTCTACAATGAGCAGTTCTTC CASSSGLAVYNEQFF TRBV7-6 TRBD2 TRBJ2-1 .
TGTGCCAGCAGCCCGAGAGCGACTAGCGACCTCACAGATACGCAGTATTTT CASSPRATSDLTDTQYF TRBV7-8 TRBD2 TRBJ2-3 .